Sequencing of this TCR beta chain was carried out in a study of blood T cell repertoires in COVID-19. Clones were sequenced by immunoSEQ multiplex PCR, and TCRdb holds only the in-frame ones, with some missing. The table shows 250,000 or so clones, with over 70% occurring only once. The junction had 3 bases not matched to a gene; V was cut back by 6 bases and J by 3 bases. This CDR3 is 14 amino acids long. CDR1 and CDR2 from the germline V gene are MNHEY and SVGAGI. The receptor was isolated from a woman aged 40 to 50 who had been exposed to COVID-19. This chain joins TRBV6-5 and TRBJ1-5; 9 bases agree with TRBD1. The sample was PBMCs or T cells enriched from blood (not recorded which). Here the CDR3 reads CASSTGGFNQPQHF. The CDR3 coding sequence is TGTGCCAGCAGCACAGGGGGCTTCAATCAGCCCCAGCATTTT.